A selection of T cell receptor beta chains follows, all from one sample in a study of coeliac disease. TCRdb's table, derived via immunoSEQ multiplex PCR, lists solely in-frame clones and lacks some. In the table there are a few thousand clones, approximately 72% of which are singletons. Sequenced input: intraepithelial lymphocytes from the gut. These receptors came from a woman aged 18-35 years with active celiac disease. Each CDR3 is given with its conserved first and last residue. The D gene is left open where the match is weak. Size is omitted from some rows. Given values are once, few, many or a class for expanded clones.

j_gene: TRBJ2-1
abundance: NA
len: 16
d_gene: TRBD2
v_gene: TRBV7-9
CDR3aa: CASSPGEAGYHNEQFF
CDR3nt: TGTGCCAGCAGCCCGGGTGAAGCGGGATACCACAATGAGCAGTTCTTC

j_gene: TRBJ2-7
abundance: NA
len: 14
d_gene: NA
v_gene: TRBV6-5
CDR3aa: CASNSGQGTYEQYF
CDR3nt: TGTGCCAGCAACTCGGGACAAGGCACCTACGAGCAGTACTTC

j_gene: TRBJ1-2
abundance: few
len: 15
d_gene: NA
v_gene: TRBV5-4
CDR3aa: CASSLYVPSAEGYTF
CDR3nt: TGTGCCAGCAGCTTGTACGTGCCATCGGCGGAGGGCTACACCTTC

j_gene: TRBJ2-4
abundance: NA
len: 20
d_gene: TRBD2
v_gene: TRBV4-1
CDR3aa: CASSQVQLAGGLITKNIQYF
CDR3nt: TGCGCCAGCAGCCAAGTTCAACTAGCGGGGGGGTTGATCACCAAAAACATTCAGTACTTC

j_gene: TRBJ2-2
abundance: NA
len: 16
d_gene: NA
v_gene: TRBV27
CDR3aa: CASSWRQGRGTGELFF
CDR3nt: TGTGCCAGCAGTTGGCGTCAGGGGCGAGGCACCGGGGAGCTGTTTTTT

j_gene: TRBJ2-7
abundance: NA
len: 12
d_gene: NA
v_gene: TRBV30
CDR3aa: CAWSPTHYEQYF
CDR3nt: TGTGCCTGGAGTCCTACTCACTACGAGCAGTACTTC

j_gene: TRBJ1-6
abundance: NA
len: 13
d_gene: TRBD1
v_gene: TRBV10-3
CDR3aa: CAISGQGESPLHF
CDR3nt: TGTGCCATCTCCGGACAGGGGGAATCACCCCTCCACTTT

j_gene: TRBJ2-1
abundance: NA
len: 17
d_gene: TRBD1
v_gene: TRBV9
CDR3aa: CASSDHLGTGTYNEQFF
CDR3nt: TGTGCCAGCAGCGACCACTTGGGGACAGGGACCTACAATGAGCAGTTCTTC

j_gene: TRBJ2-5
abundance: few
len: 18
d_gene: TRBD2
v_gene: TRBV30
CDR3aa: CAWSVGWASGESQETQYF
CDR3nt: TGTGCCTGGAGTGTAGGTTGGGCTAGCGGGGAATCCCAAGAGACCCAGTACTTC

j_gene: TRBJ1-1
abundance: NA
len: 15
d_gene: NA
v_gene: TRBV6-5
CDR3aa: CASSYSRFGQGPAFF
CDR3nt: TGTGCCAGCAGTTACTCGAGGTTTGGGCAGGGGCCGGCTTTCTTT

j_gene: TRBJ1-2
abundance: once
len: 13
d_gene: NA
v_gene: TRBV19
CDR3aa: CASSIMILEGYTF
CDR3nt: TGTGCCAGTAGTATAATGATCCTAGAAGGCTACACCTTC